This T cell receptor beta chain was captured by sequencing in a study of tumor and adjacent non-tumor tissue in lung cancer. Germline assignment: CDR1 MNHEY and CDR2 SVGEGT. The CDR3 contains 13 residues. Between the trimmed V and J ends, which lost 8 bases and 4 bases, there was a span of 14 bases. A note on this clonotype: This may stem from a read error, because a much larger clone lies one nucleotide away.

TCRbeta libraries were built with three rounds of nested PCR, modified from ARM-PCR. TCRdb redid the calling of the multiplex PCR reads with MiXCR, one entry per CDR3 protein. The repertoire consists of over 100,000 distinct CDR3 sequences, with 60% to 70% occurring once and the leading ten covering around a fifth. This sample's RNA came from whole unsorted tissue. The normal lung tissue was taken more than 3 cm from the tumor edge. The receptor was isolated from a man aged 55 to 70 with non-small cell lung cancer. The chain carries TRBV6-2 or TRBV6-3 and TRBJ1-2; D call uncertain. The specimen was distant non-tumor lung tissue. The CDR3 DNA is TGTGCCAGCGGACTGCGCGAGGCCTATGGCTACACCTTC. This sequence encodes CASGLREAYGYTF.